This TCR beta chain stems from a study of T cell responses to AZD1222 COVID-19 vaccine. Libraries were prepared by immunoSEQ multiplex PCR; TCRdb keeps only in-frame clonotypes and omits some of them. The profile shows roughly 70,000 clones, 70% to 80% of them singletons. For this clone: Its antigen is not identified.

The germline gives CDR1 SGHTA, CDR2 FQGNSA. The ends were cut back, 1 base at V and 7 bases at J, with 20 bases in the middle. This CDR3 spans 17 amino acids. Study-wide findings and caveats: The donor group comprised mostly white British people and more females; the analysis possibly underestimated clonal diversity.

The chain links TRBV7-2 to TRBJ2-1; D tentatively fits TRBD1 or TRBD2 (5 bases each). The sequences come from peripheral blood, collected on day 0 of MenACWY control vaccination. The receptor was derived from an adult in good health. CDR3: CASSLGVPVGWGNEQFF. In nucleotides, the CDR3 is TGTGCCAGCAGCTTAGGGGTTCCTGTCGGGTGGGGGAATGAGCAGTTCTTC.